Reported below is one TCR beta chain. The antigen is undetermined. The germline V gene has CDR1 SGDLS and CDR2 YYNGEE. With 0 bases removed from V and 7 bases from J, the gap between germline ends came to 13 bases. This CDR3 region has 15 residues. Synthesis of TCR cDNA relied on 5'RACE template switching, which attached a universal primer site and UMIs. TCRdb reanalysed the 5' RACE reads using MiXCR and keeps one entry per CDR3 protein. The sample carries a few hundred thousand distinct CDR3 sequences, roughly 4% recorded once. This record comes from a study of T cells after yellow fever vaccination. Study-wide findings and caveats: Researchers noted that a small share of clonotypes showed up in both CD4 and CD8 compartments. Most primary-vaccination clones recurred post-booster (approximately 96% CD4, over 70% CD8).

The chain links TRBV9 to TRBJ2-2; possible D gene TRBD1, 5 bases. This sequence originates from a man aged 18 to 30 who received the YFV17D yellow fever vaccine. The sequenced sample was PBMCs, obtained 5 days after the yellow fever booster vaccination. This chain's CDR3 is CASSVGEGAGGELFF. The DNA of the CDR3 is TGTGCCAGCAGCGTAGGAGAAGGGGCAGGCGGGGAGCTGTTTTTT.